The clone carrying this TCR beta chain was recorded once. What it binds is unknown. Germline values: CDR1 GTSNPN, CDR2 SVGIG (reference sequence). V was trimmed by 0 bases and J by 2 bases, leaving 9 bases between them. There are 14 residues in the CDR3. This sample stems from a study of radiotherapy plus CTLA-4 blockade in lung cancer. The wider study: Across the patients, objective responses occurred in approximately 19%, and disease control in roughly 31%.

The study gave focal radiation plus ipilimumab CTLA-4 blockade to patients with chemo-refractory metastatic non-small-cell lung cancer. Study findings and constraints: Expansion of tumor-derived TCR clones was observed in blood after radiotherapy plus ipilimumab. Response, reportedly, was best predicted by interferon-beta along with early blood T cell clone dynamics.

The table came from immunoSEQ multiplex PCR; TCRdb's copy has only in-frame clones and leaves some out. The data hold over 60,000 clones, with 80% to 90% observed a single time. The source material was peripheral blood, sampled from a patient treated with radiotherapy plus ipilimumab. V is TRBV30 and J is TRBJ2-3; D perhaps matches TRBD1 (5 bases). This receptor was obtained from a human donor with non-small cell lung cancer that progressed on radiotherapy plus ipilimumab. The CDR3 reads CAWSVLGHTDTQYF. CDR3 nucleotides: TGTGCCTGGAGTGTCCTGGGGCACACAGATACGCAGTATTTT.